This entry describes one T cell receptor beta chain. This sample was taken from a study of blood T cell repertoires in COVID-19. Original data processing: By means of reference gene primer amplification, nucleated cell counts were estimated. TCRdb's copy holds only in-frame clones and misses some; the assay was immunoSEQ multiplex PCR. The V and J calls and clone size come from that table; D and trimming were worked out from the DNA. Found here are 190,000 or so clones, more than 85% of them singletons; the top ten hold about 3%. This receptor was obtained from a man aged 35 to 55 with active or convalescent COVID-19. Source material: peripheral blood.

The CDR3 DNA reads TGTGCCACTAAGACAGGCTTCCTCCCACTCACTGAAGCTTTCTTT. This encodes CATKTGFLPLTEAFF. V usage is TRBV6-5 and J usage is TRBJ1-1, with D possibly being TRBD1 (6 bases). CDR1 is MNHEY and CDR2 is SVGAGI in the germline V gene. The CDR3 totals 15 residues. The V end was cut by 10 bases, the J end by 4 bases, with 22 bases between.